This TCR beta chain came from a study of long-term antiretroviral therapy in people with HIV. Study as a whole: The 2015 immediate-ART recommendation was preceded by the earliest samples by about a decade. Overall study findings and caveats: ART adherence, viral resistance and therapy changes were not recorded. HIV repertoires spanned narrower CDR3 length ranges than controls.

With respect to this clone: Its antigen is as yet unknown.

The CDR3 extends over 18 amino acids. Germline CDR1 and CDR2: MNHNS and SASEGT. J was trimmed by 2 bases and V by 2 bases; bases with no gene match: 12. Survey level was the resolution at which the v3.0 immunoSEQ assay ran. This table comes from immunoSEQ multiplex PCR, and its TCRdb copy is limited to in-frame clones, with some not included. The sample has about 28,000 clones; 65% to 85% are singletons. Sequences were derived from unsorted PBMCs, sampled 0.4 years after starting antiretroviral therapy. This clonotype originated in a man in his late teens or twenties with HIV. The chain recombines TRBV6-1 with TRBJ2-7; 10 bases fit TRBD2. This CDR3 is CASSESGGLADYTYEQYF. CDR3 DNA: TGTGCCAGCAGTGAATCAGGCGGACTAGCGGACTATACCTACGAGCAGTACTTC.